Below, 21 T cell receptor beta chains from the same sample are listed, as sequenced in a study of blood T cell repertoires in COVID-19. The assay was immunoSEQ multiplex PCR, and TCRdb's table has in-frame clones only and misses some. The data contain about 250,000 clones, over 75% of them singletons. The sample was peripheral blood. These receptors all come from a woman younger than 45 with acute or convalescent COVID-19.

V gene TRBV6-6 combines with J gene TRBJ2-2, with 11 bases fitting TRBD2. Germline CDR1 is MNHNY and CDR2 is SVGAGI (reference sequence). With 4 bases clipped from V and 0 bases from J, the junction kept 1 base outside the gene matches. The length of the CDR3 is 16 residues. The CDR3 region has the DNA TGTGCCAGCAGTTGGGGACTAGCGGCGAACACCGGGGAGCTGTTTTTT. This encodes CASSWGLAANTGELFF.

The genes are TRBV7-9 and TRBJ2-7; 7 bases are a match to TRBD1. This CDR3 comprises 15 residues. Unmatched junction bases numbered 5, after V lost 1 base and J lost 2 bases. CDR1 and CDR2 (germline): SEHNR, FQNEAQ (reference sequence). Here the CDR3 reads CASSLEGQRPYEQYF. As DNA, the CDR3 is TGTGCCAGCAGCTTAGAGGGACAGCGGCCCTACGAGCAGTACTTC.

The chain has TRBV11-3 and TRBJ1-2; D is possibly TRBD1 (6 bases). The germline V and J ends were trimmed by 3 bases and 12 bases, with 20 bases remaining between them. CDR1 and CDR2 from the germline V gene are SGHNT and YENEEA. The CDR3 spans 14 residues. CDR3: CASSFDGQGLIHTF. The CDR3 DNA sequence: TGTGCCAGCAGCTTCGATGGGCAGGGGCTTATCCACACCTTC.

V is TRBV12-5 and J is TRBJ2-2, with 10 positions matching TRBD2. Trimming removed 0 bases from V and 6 bases from J; junction bases left unmatched: 10. Germline CDR1 is LGHNT and CDR2 is FRNRAP. The CDR3 spans 18 residues. The CDR3 region has the DNA TGTGCTAGTGGTTTGGTAGCTTCTAGCGGGAGTGGCGCCGGGGAGCTGTTTTTT. Its protein product is CASGLVASSGSGAGELFF.

This chain connects TRBV11-3 to TRBJ1-6; D remains ambiguous. Germline V gene sequence: CDR1 SGHNT, CDR2 YENEEA. V lost 0 bases and J 10 bases, leaving 13 bases between the germline ends. The CDR3 covers 15 residues. This CDR3 is CASSLEPSAASPLHF. For the CDR3, the DNA is TGTGCCAGCAGCTTAGAACCGTCAGCGGCCTCACCCCTCCACTTT.

The genes are TRBV7-8 and TRBJ1-6; TRBD1 matches at 8 bases. CDR3 length equals 16 residues. The V gene end was trimmed by 3 bases and the J gene end by 9 bases; junction bases not matched to a gene: 10. Germline assignment: CDR1 SGHVS and CDR2 FQNEAQ. The DNA of the CDR3 is TGTGCCAGCAGCTTGCCTTCCGGGACAGGTGGTTCACCCCTCCACTTT. As protein: CASSLPSGTGGSPLHF.

The chain links TRBV19 to TRBJ2-2; TRBD2 matches 12 bases. The length of the CDR3 is 14 residues. Germline loops: CDR1 LNHDA, CDR2 SQIVND (reference sequence). The V segment lost 6 bases and the J segment 6 bases; nucleotides outside the gene matches: 2. This CDR3 reads CASRRLAGAGELFF. The CDR3 coding sequence is TGTGCCAGTAGACGACTAGCGGGAGCCGGGGAGCTGTTTTTT.

V is TRBV5-1 and J is TRBJ2-3; tentatively, D is TRBD1 (6 bases). V shed 2 bases and J shed 2 bases, with 12 bases lying between them. Germline-derived CDR1 and CDR2 are SGHRS and YFSETQ. The CDR3 covers 15 residues. Here the CDR3 reads CASSFRGTATDTQYF. The CDR3 DNA follows: TGCGCCAGCAGCTTCAGGGGAACAGCCACAGATACGCAGTATTTT.

The J gene is TRBJ1-1, the V gene TRBV4-3; D is undetermined. Germline CDR1 is LGHNA and CDR2 is YSLEER. The V and J ends lost 0 bases and 4 bases respectively, with 12 bases between them. The CDR3 loop spans 15 amino acids. CDR3 bases: TGCGCCAGCAGCCAAGATTATCGAGGGAGCACTGAAGCTTTCTTT. It specifies CASSQDYRGSTEAFF.

The chain carries TRBV11-3 and TRBJ2-1, with D possibly TRBD2 on 5 matching bases. Germline CDR1 reads SGHNT; CDR2 reads YENEEA. V lost 5 bases and J lost 9, with 11 bases in between. This CDR3 has 12 residues. The CDR3 nucleotides read TGTGCCAGCAGCCGGACTGGGCGTGAGCAGTTCTTC. This codes for CASSRTGREQFF.

The gene calls are TRBV5-8 and TRBJ1-1, with a possible D match to TRBD1 (6 bases). The CDR3 is made up of 16 amino acids. In germline, CDR1 is SGHTS, CDR2 YDEGEE. Trimming removed 4 bases at V and 1 base at J, with 17 bases between. The DNA for the CDR3 is TGTGCCAGCAGCACACCCCCGGGACACTCGAACACTGAAGCTTTCTTT. This codes for CASSTPPGHSNTEAFF.

This sequence joins TRBV7-2 and TRBJ1-4, with a weak D call TRBD1 (6 bases). Germline values: CDR1 SGHTA, CDR2 FQGNSA. The length of the CDR3 is 15 residues. The V end lost 5 bases, the J end lost 6 bases, and 16 bases lay between the germline ends. The chain's CDR3 is CASSQGGSSDEKLFF. The CDR3 bases are TGTGCCAGCAGCCAAGGGGGATCGTCGGATGAAAAACTGTTTTTT. Full variable domain (missing parts from reference TRBV7-2 and TRBJ1-4): GAGVSQSPSNKVTEKGKDVELRCDPISGHTALYWYRQSLGQGLEFLIYFQGNSAPDKSGLPSDRFSAERTGGSVSTLTIQRTQQEDSAVYLCASSQGGSSDEKLFFGSGTQLSVL.

This chain uses TRBV18 with TRBJ1-2, with D perhaps TRBD1 (6 bases). Germline V lookup: CDR1 KGHSH, CDR2 LQKENI. This CDR3 spans 16 amino acids. V lost 5 bases to trimming and J lost 4 bases, with 20 bases between them. CDR3 residues: CASSTGPRGKGYGYTF. Written as DNA, the CDR3 is TGTGCCAGCTCAACAGGGCCCAGGGGAAAAGGCTATGGCTACACCTTC.

This clone showed up just once. This chain connects TRBV9 to TRBJ1-2; D remains unclear. This CDR3 is 12 amino acids long. Germline loops: CDR1 SGDLS, CDR2 YYNGEE. V lost 2 bases to trimming and J lost 4 bases, with 6 bases between them. CDR3 sequence reads: CASSVGLYGYTF. The CDR3 bases are TGTGCCAGCAGCGTCGGACTCTATGGCTACACCTTC.

This chain uses TRBV7-9 with TRBJ1-1; D gene uncertain. V lost 7 bases to trimming and J lost 1 base, with 16 bases between them. Germline loops: CDR1 SEHNR, CDR2 FQNEAQ (reference sequence). The CDR3 covers 15 residues. CDR3 in amino acids: CASIRKGGENTEAFF. In DNA, the CDR3 is TGTGCCAGCATTAGAAAAGGAGGAGAGAACACTGAAGCTTTCTTT.

This sequence joins TRBV15 and TRBJ1-3; 7 bases fit TRBD1. Germline V CDR1 and CDR2: LNHNV, YYDKDF (reference sequence). Trimming at V came to 5 bases and at J to 4 bases, leaving 5 bases not matched to a gene. CDR3 length equals 14 residues. CDR3 bases: TGTGCCACCAGCGGGGACAGCGCCGGAAACACCATATATTTT. Its translation is CATSGDSAGNTIYF.

V is TRBV12-3 or TRBV12-4 and J is TRBJ2-2, with D possibly TRBD1 on 5 matching bases. This CDR3 spans 12 amino acids. The V gene lost 7 bases and the J gene lost 6 bases, with 9 bases spanning the gap. In DNA form, the CDR3 reads TGTGCCAGCACTAAGGGGTCCGGGGAGCTGTTTTTT. Translation gives CASTKGSGELFF.

V and J are TRBV4-3 and TRBJ1-3; D is possibly TRBD1 (6 bases). Germline-derived CDR1 and CDR2 are LGHNA and YSLEER. The CDR3 consists of 13 residues. Deletions cut 1 base from V and 8 bases from J, with 9 bases between. The CDR3 is CASSQGRGDTIYF. The CDR3 DNA is TGCGCCAGCAGCCAAGGCAGGGGTGACACCATATATTTT.

The chain carries TRBV25-1 and TRBJ1-3; 7 bases fit TRBD1. The CDR3 spans 15 residues. Germline V gene lookup returns CDR1 MGHDK and CDR2 SYGVNS. The junction had 7 bases not matched to a gene; V was cut back by 4 bases and J by 4 bases. CDR3 amino acids: CASSGRQGSGNTIYF. CDR3 bases: TGTGCCAGCAGTGGCCGACAGGGCTCAGGAAACACCATATATTTT.

Regarding this clone: Additional DNA sequences in this sample encode the identical CDR3. The chain joins TRBV18 to TRBJ2-7; 8 nucleotides agree with TRBD1. CDR3 size: 13 residues. Germline trimming cut 3 bases from V and 2 bases from J; bases unmatched to any gene: 0. CDR1 is KGHSH, CDR2 LQKENI, per germline. This chain's CDR3 is CASSPTGAYEQYF. The DNA of the CDR3 is TGTGCCAGCTCACCGACAGGGGCCTACGAGCAGTACTTC.

V is TRBV3-1 (or the pseudogene TRBV3-2) and J is TRBJ1-5; weak D call: TRBD1 (6 bases). V lost 0 bases to trimming and J lost 6 bases, with 9 bases between them. Germline V gene data show CDR1 as LGHDT and CDR2 as YNNKEL (reference sequence). This CDR3 spans 14 amino acids. CDR3 region: CASSQEAGAQPQHF. CDR3 DNA sequence: TGTGCCAGCAGCCAAGAGGCAGGGGCTCAGCCCCAGCATTTT.